These 32 T cell receptor beta chains came from one sample sequenced in a study of T cells after yellow fever vaccination. TCRdb re-derived calls from the 5' RACE reads in MiXCR, one entry per CDR3 protein. The sample includes 150,000 to 200,000 distinct CDR3 sequences, about 10% seen only once; the top ten take roughly a third. The input for sequencing was CD8+ T cells sorted from PBMCs, taken 15 days after the yellow fever booster vaccination. The receptors shown here come from a man younger than 35 who received the YFV17D yellow fever vaccine.

The chain is built from TRBV7-9 and TRBJ1-1; D is possibly TRBD1 (5 bases). The CDR3 runs to 16 residues. Germline CDR1 SEHNR, CDR2 FQNEAQ (reference sequence). V shed 1 base and J shed 6 bases, with 18 bases lying between them. CDR3 in amino acids: CASSLVGDGNEAEAFF. The CDR3, as DNA: TGTGCCAGCAGCTTAGTTGGGGACGGAAATGAGGCTGAAGCTTTCTTT.

This clonotype was observed at least ten times. The chain joins TRBV6-6 to TRBJ1-3; TRBD1 might be the D (5 bases). Germline values: CDR1 MNHNY, CDR2 SVGAGI (reference sequence). This CDR3 has 14 residues. Trimming removed 7 bases at V and 8 bases at J, with 18 bases between. CDR3 DNA sequence: TGTGCCAGCACCCCTTCGGACATGGGATACACCATATATTTT. It encodes CASTPSDMGYTIYF.

This clonotype was recorded at least ten times. The chain links TRBV4-3 to TRBJ2-3; possible D gene TRBD1, 6 bases. Per germline, CDR1 LGHNA and CDR2 YSLEER. With 8 bases removed from V and 7 bases from J, the gap between germline ends came to 19 bases. The CDR3 loop spans 14 amino acids. For the CDR3, the DNA is TGCGCCAGCGGACCAGGGGAAGGGCGAAATACGCAGTATTTT. Protein product: CASGPGEGRNTQYF.

This clonotype has a count of ten or more. This chain connects TRBV7-9 to TRBJ2-3; no clear D gene. CDR1 and CDR2 (germline): SEHNR, FQNEAQ (reference sequence). The CDR3 is made up of 12 amino acids. Trimming took 1 base from V and 13 from J, leaving 12 bases between them. DNA for the CDR3: TGTGCCAGCAGCTTAGATTGGCGCCTGAAGTATTTT. The encoded protein is CASSLDWRLKYF.

In regard to this clonotype: This sequence may be a read error, since a much larger clone differs from it by one base. The J gene is TRBJ2-7, the V gene TRBV7-2; D is ambiguous. Germline V gene lookup returns CDR1 SGHTA and CDR2 FQGNSA. This CDR3 comprises 15 residues. Trimming pared 6 bases from V and 3 bases from J, leaving 18 bases between. The CDR3 loop is CASSPITWPNYEQYF. CDR3 DNA sequence: TGTGCCAGCAGTCCCATCACATGGCCGAACTACGAGCAGTACTTC.

The chain joins TRBV27 to TRBJ1-5; 7 nucleotides line up with TRBD1. J gave up 3 bases and V 3 bases, and 2 bases lay outside the gene matches. Germline CDR1 and CDR2: MNHEY and SMNVEV (reference sequence). This CDR3 comprises 14 residues. The DNA of the CDR3 is TGTGCCAGCAGTTTGACAGGGTTCAATCAGCCCCAGCATTTT. It is translated as CASSLTGFNQPQHF.

This clonotype occurred a few times. The chain couples TRBV5-8 to TRBJ1-1; 8 nucleotides line up with TRBD1. CDR3 size: 16 residues. The trim removed 4 bases at V and 2 bases at J, leaving 10 bases unmatched. Germline V gives CDR1 SGHTS, CDR2 YDEGEE. The CDR3 coding sequence is TGTGCCAGCAGCATACGACCGGGACAGGTTAACACTGAAGCTTTCTTT. It translates to CASSIRPGQVNTEAFF.

The chain couples TRBV4-3 to TRBJ2-7; 12 bases agree with TRBD1. The V and J ends lost 0 bases and 2 bases, in that order; junction bases with no gene match: 8. The CDR3 runs 18 residues. Germline V gene data show CDR1 as LGHNA and CDR2 as YSLEER. Here the CDR3 DNA reads TGCGCCAGCAGCCAAGAAGGGACAGGGGGCGCGGTCCCCTACGAGCAGTACTTC. Residues: CASSQEGTGGAVPYEQYF.

The table lists this clonotype with a few counts. This chain connects TRBV27 to TRBJ1-6; tentatively, D is TRBD1 (6 bases). The germline V gene encodes CDR1 MNHEY and CDR2 SMNVEV (reference sequence). CDR3 length equals 13 residues. The V and J ends lost 7 bases and 10 bases respectively, with 14 bases between them. DNA of the CDR3: TGTGCCAGCACCCTAGGGGGTGGCTCACCCCTCCACTTT. It yields the protein CASTLGGGSPLHF.

This chain connects TRBV4-3 to TRBJ2-5, with a weak D call TRBD1 (6 bases). Germline lookup yields CDR1 LGHNA and CDR2 YSLEER. V shed 4 bases and J shed 2 bases, with 20 bases lying between them. There are 17 residues in the CDR3. The CDR3 nucleotides are TGCGCCAGCAGCCCCCGCCTACAGGCCCAGGGGCAAGAGACCCAGTACTTC. It translates to CASSPRLQAQGQETQYF.

The gene calls are TRBV7-2 and TRBJ2-3; 11 bases map to TRBD2. Losses at the gene ends were 1 base for V and 4 bases for J; bases not matched to a gene: 7. From germline, CDR1 is SGHTA and CDR2 FQGNSA. The CDR3 spans 17 residues. CDR3 loop: CASSLESPSGGPDTQYF. In DNA form, the CDR3 reads TGTGCCAGCAGCTTAGAATCCCCTAGCGGGGGGCCAGATACGCAGTATTTT.

This rearrangement joins TRBV19 to TRBJ1-2, with 12 bases fitting TRBD1. The germline V gene encodes CDR1 LNHDA and CDR2 SQIVND (reference sequence). This CDR3 region has 18 residues. J was trimmed by 4 bases and V by 4 bases; bases with no gene match: 13. The CDR3, as DNA: TGTGCCAGTAGTAGCCCGGGACAGGGGGCACAAGGTCTCTATGGCTACACCTTC. It specifies CASSSPGQGAQGLYGYTF. Full variable domain (missing parts from reference TRBV19 and TRBJ1-2): DGGITQSPKYLFRKEGQNVTLSCEQNLNHDAMYWYRQDPGQGLRLIYYSQIVNDFQKGDIAEGYSVSREKKESFPLTVTSAQKNPTAFYLCASSSPGQGAQGLYGYTFGSGTRLTVV.

V gene TRBV27 combines with J gene TRBJ1-2, with 7 bases lining up with TRBD1. This CDR3 has 15 amino acids. V shed 2 bases, J shed 4 bases, and the junction held 7 bases outside the gene matches. The germline CDR1 and CDR2 sequences are MNHEY and SMNVEV (reference sequence). The CDR3 spells CASSLTTGISYGYTF. DNA of the CDR3: TGTGCCAGCAGTTTAACGACAGGGATTAGCTATGGCTACACCTTC.

This clonotype has a handful of counts. The rearrangement links TRBV10-3 to TRBJ2-3; 10 positions match TRBD2. Unmatched junction bases numbered 8, after V lost 6 bases and J lost 5 bases. The length of the CDR3 is 15 residues. From germline, CDR1 is ENHRY and CDR2 SYGVKD. The CDR3 region is CAIRELAGRGDTQYF. The CDR3 nucleotides are TGTGCCATCAGGGAACTAGCGGGGCGGGGAGATACGCAGTATTTT.

The genes are TRBV7-9 and TRBJ1-1; no reliable D call. This CDR3 is 12 amino acids long. Trimming removed 3 bases from V and 6 bases from J, with 8 bases in between. Germline loops: CDR1 SEHNR, CDR2 FQNEAQ (reference sequence). CDR3 protein: CASSFQTAEAFF. The CDR3 DNA is TGTGCCAGCAGCTTTCAAACAGCTGAAGCTTTCTTT.

This clonotype was seen ten or more times. The chain links TRBV18 to TRBJ2-3; 11 bases agree with TRBD2. V lost 5 bases to trimming and J lost 5 bases; unmatched junction nucleotides: 9. Germline CDR1 KGHSH, CDR2 LQKENI. The CDR3 runs to 16 residues. DNA for the CDR3: TGTGCCAGCTCATTACTAGCGGGGGCCGCCCTAGATACGCAGTATTTT. Amino acids: CASSLLAGAALDTQYF.

The rearrangement uses TRBV29-1 and TRBJ2-1; a possible D gene is TRBD2 (6 bases). This CDR3 is 13 amino acids long. V was trimmed by 5 bases and J by 5 bases, leaving 13 bases between them. The germline gives CDR1 SQVTM, CDR2 ANQGSEA. CDR3 nucleotides: TGCAGCGTTAGTCTAGCGCCTGACAATGAGCAGTTCTTC. It yields the protein CSVSLAPDNEQFF.

The CDR3 here is CASIPDTSSYNEQFF. CDR3 DNA sequence: TGTGCCAGCATTCCGGACACCAGCTCCTACAATGAGCAGTTCTTC. The rearrangement uses TRBV12-3 or TRBV12-4 and TRBJ2-1; possible D gene TRBD1, 5 bases. There are 15 residues in the CDR3. The V end was cut by 7 bases, the J end by 0 bases, with 13 bases between.

This clonotype has a handful of counts. The chain employs TRBV5-1 and TRBJ2-1; TRBD1 matches at 7 bases. The germline CDR1 and CDR2 sequences are SGHRS and YFSETQ. The CDR3 covers 13 residues. With V trimmed by 7 bases and J by 2 bases, 3 bases remained unmatched. CDR3 sequence reads: CASRQGAYNEQFF. The CDR3 nucleotides are TGCGCCAGCCGGCAGGGGGCCTACAATGAGCAGTTCTTC.

The genes are TRBV12-3 or TRBV12-4 and TRBJ2-5; 8 bases agree with TRBD1. CDR3 length equals 15 residues. The ends lost 3 bases at V and 4 bases at J; junction bases unmatched: 7. CDR3 sequence: CASSFWGDRGETQYF. DNA of the CDR3: TGTGCCAGCAGTTTTTGGGGAGACAGGGGAGAGACCCAGTACTTC.

The gene calls are TRBV7-9 and TRBJ1-2, with D possibly being TRBD1 (5 bases). The CDR3 runs 17 residues. Germline V CDR1 and CDR2: SEHNR, FQNEAQ (reference sequence). The ends were cut back, 10 bases at V and 2 bases at J, with 26 bases in the middle. CDR3 amino acids: CATLAWDPRLLNYGYTF. The CDR3 DNA reads TGTGCCACCCTAGCCTGGGACCCAAGATTGTTGAACTATGGCTACACCTTC.

This sequence joins TRBV25-1 and TRBJ1-1, with D perhaps TRBD1 (5 bases). Trimming took 2 bases from V and 4 from J, leaving 26 bases between them. The CDR3 length is 19 residues. The germline gives CDR1 MGHDK, CDR2 SYGVNS. In DNA form, the CDR3 reads TGTGCCAGCAGTGAACCAGTTTTGGGAAGGGGACGGGTTGGCACTGAAGCTTTCTTT. Amino acids: CASSEPVLGRGRVGTEAFF.

The rearrangement links TRBV4-1 to TRBJ2-3, with TRBD2 as a possible D gene (5 bases). The CDR3 sequence is 17 residues long. The germline CDR1 and CDR2 sequences are MGHRA and YSYEKL. V shed 4 bases and J shed 1 base, with 18 bases lying between them. Here the CDR3 DNA reads TGCGCCAGCAGCCCGGACCCATCTAGCCCTGGCACAGATACGCAGTATTTT. It translates to CASSPDPSSPGTDTQYF.

This clonotype was counted a few times. V gene TRBV5-1 combines with J gene TRBJ2-5, with D possibly being TRBD1 or TRBD2 (5 bases each). Germline V lookup: CDR1 SGHRS, CDR2 YFSETQ. This CDR3 is built from 14 residues. V lost 4 bases and J 1 base, leaving 11 bases between the germline ends. In nucleotides, the CDR3 is TGCGCCAGCAGCCCCGGGACGCTCCAAGAGACCCAGTACTTC. It specifies CASSPGTLQETQYF.

V usage is TRBV5-1 and J usage is TRBJ1-1; 8 bases agree with TRBD1. Germline V lookup: CDR1 SGHRS, CDR2 YFSETQ. The CDR3 covers 17 residues. With 0 bases clipped from V and 3 bases from J, the junction kept 10 bases outside the gene matches. CDR3 sequence: CASSLGTGNLRDTEAFF. CDR3 sequence (DNA): TGCGCCAGCAGCTTGGGGACAGGGAACCTTAGGGACACTGAAGCTTTCTTT.

The chain recombines TRBV20-1 with TRBJ2-5, with D unresolved. The CDR3 has 11 amino acids. Looked up from germline, CDR1 is DFQATT and CDR2 is SNEGSKA (reference sequence). The CDR3 spells CSMTDLETQYF. In nucleotides, the CDR3 is TGCAGCATGACCGACTTGGAGACCCAGTACTTC.

This clonotype was counted between two and nine times. CDR3 DNA sequence: TGCGCCACCTACAGTGGGGACCAGTACTTC. Its translation: CATYSGDQYF. The chain is built from TRBV4-3 and TRBJ2-5; unclear D gene. This CDR3 region has 10 residues. Germline CDR1 reads LGHNA; CDR2 reads YSLEER. Deletions cut 10 bases from V and 10 bases from J, with 13 bases between.

The rearrangement uses TRBV12-3 or TRBV12-4 and TRBJ1-2; perhaps TRBD1 as D (6 bases). CDR3 size: 11 residues. Trimming removed 3 bases at V and 10 bases at J, with 9 bases between. CDR3 sequence (DNA): TGTGCCAGCAGTTTCGGGACACTCTACACCTTC. The encoded protein is CASSFGTLYTF.

This clonotype was observed a handful of times. V usage is TRBV4-1 and J usage is TRBJ2-5, with 9 bases that match TRBD2. This CDR3 is built from 15 residues. Germline V gene data show CDR1 as MGHRA and CDR2 as YSYEKL. Trimming at V came to 1 base and at J to 7 bases, leaving 7 bases not matched to a gene. The CDR3 is CASSQGLAGSPTQYF. The CDR3 DNA reads TGCGCCAGCAGCCAAGGGCTAGCGGGATCCCCGACCCAGTACTTC.

This clonotype was counted ten times or more. CDR3 residues: CASSRGPSGGQQQFF. The CDR3 nucleotides are TGTGCCAGCAGCCGCGGGCCGAGCGGGGGGCAACAGCAGTTCTTC. The chain carries TRBV6-5 and TRBJ2-1; 9 bases match TRBD2. The CDR3 consists of 15 residues. Germline values: CDR1 MNHEY, CDR2 SVGAGI. V shed 6 bases and J 11 bases; nucleotides not matched to a gene: 14.

This chain uses TRBV4-1 with TRBJ2-5, with 12 bases aligning to TRBD2. The CDR3 loop spans 16 amino acids. V trimming: 3 bases; J trimming: 2 bases; junction bases outside the gene matches: 4. Germline CDR1 reads MGHRA; CDR2 reads YSYEKL. The CDR3 here is CASSHQLAGGQETQYF. The CDR3 nucleotides are TGCGCCAGCAGCCACCAACTAGCGGGGGGACAAGAGACCCAGTACTTC.

CDR3 DNA sequence: TGTGCCAGCGTGAGGAACCCCATGCGGGAGAGAAACAATGAGCAGTTCTTC. Its protein is CASVRNPMRERNNEQFF. The gene calls are TRBV5-5 and TRBJ2-1; 7 bases match TRBD2. Germline V gene lookup returns CDR1 SGHKS and CDR2 YYEKEE (reference sequence). The CDR3 length is 17 residues. With V trimmed by 7 bases and J by 5 bases, 18 bases remained unmatched.